The clone carrying this T cell receptor beta chain occurred many times. Its antigen is currently unknown. V lost 4 bases, J lost 4 bases, and 7 bases stayed unmatched. The CDR3 length is 17 residues. Germline V gene data show CDR1 as SGHAT and CDR2 as FQNNGV. The data derive from a study of human T cells and chemical hapten exposure. The study, taken as a whole, reports: Among TCRs, those above 1 in 1000 frequency were unaffected by DPC sensitization.

Documented time point: patch test 2, 6 weeks after DPC sensitization. Treatment indicated: therapeutic diphenylcyclopropenone sensitization with weekly scalp DPC. People who gave samples had alopecia, were 18 to 70 years old, and were suitable for DPC. MiXCR was run by TCRdb on the RACE reads, yielding one entry per CDR3 protein. The table has 65,000 to 95,000 distinct CDR3 sequences, less than 8.5% seen once. Sequenced here: whole blood, sampled in connection with sensitization to the hapten diphenylcyclopropenone (DPC). The clonotype originates from a woman aged 30 to 39 with alopecia areata. Some clones in this sample may be carry-over from other donors' samples. V and J are TRBV11-2 and TRBJ2-5, with 15 bases identical to TRBD2. The CDR3 reads CASSSALGLAGGETQYF. In DNA form, the CDR3 reads TGTGCCAGCAGCTCCGCCTTGGGACTAGCGGGGGGAGAGACCCAGTACTTC.